The TCR beta chain under discussion was sequenced for a study of control samples from healthy donors and cancer patients. V was shortened by 2 bases and J by 2 bases, with 10 bases between the two germline ends. Germline CDR1 MNHNS, CDR2 SASEGT. This CDR3 comprises 15 residues. Profiled with immunoSEQ multiplex PCR; TCRdb holds only in-frame clones, not every one. The table has 110,000 or so clones, roughly 90% seen once; the top ten hold 40%. The TCR originated in a man aged 45-60 years in good health. The V gene is TRBV6-1, the J gene TRBJ1-3; D unresolved. Sequenced input: blood. The CDR3 nucleotides read TGTGCCAGCAGTGAATGGGGATTGCCTGGAAACACCATATATTTT. It codes for CASSEWGLPGNTIYF.